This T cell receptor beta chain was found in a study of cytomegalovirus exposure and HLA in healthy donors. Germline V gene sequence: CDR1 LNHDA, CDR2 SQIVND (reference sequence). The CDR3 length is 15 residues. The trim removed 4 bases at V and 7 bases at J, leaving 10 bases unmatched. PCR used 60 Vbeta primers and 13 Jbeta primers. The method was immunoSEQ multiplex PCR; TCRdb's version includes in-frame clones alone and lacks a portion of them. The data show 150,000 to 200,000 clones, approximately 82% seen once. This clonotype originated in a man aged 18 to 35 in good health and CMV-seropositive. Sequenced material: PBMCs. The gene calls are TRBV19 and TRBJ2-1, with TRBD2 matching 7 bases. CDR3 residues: CASSKLGGLGNEQFF. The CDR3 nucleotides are TGTGCCAGTAGTAAGTTGGGAGGGCTAGGAAATGAGCAGTTCTTC. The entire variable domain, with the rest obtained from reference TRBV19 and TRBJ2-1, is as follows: DGGITQSPKYLFRKEGQNVTLSCEQNLNHDAMYWYRQDPGQGLRLIYYSQIVNDFQKGDIAEGYSVSREKKESFPLTVTSAQKNPTAFYLCASSKLGGLGNEQFFGPGTRLTVL.